This TCR beta chain was captured in a study of CXCR3-negative and CXCR3-positive naive CD8 T cells. About the research overall: There were roughly 140 million TRB reads altogether, and each library had about 1.5 +/- 0.3 million of them.

Via 5' RACE with UMI labels, TRB cDNA libraries were prepared. After re-calling the 5' RACE reads, TCRdb lists one entry per CDR3 protein, DNA absent. The sample totals more than 40,000 distinct CDR3 sequences. Turning to this clonotype: No antigen is known for it.

Points from the study as a whole: TRB CDR3s were more hydrophobic in CXCR3-positive than in CXCR3-negative naive cells.

The source is a human donor in good health. Some clones in this sample may be carry-over from other donors' samples. Sequenced: naive CXCR3- CD8+ T cells from blood. Documented subset: CD45RO-CCR7+CD27+CD95- naive CD8+ T cells lacking CXCR3 (TNR3-).

CDR3 sequence: CASSRTSGSVSYNEQFF. The chain has TRBV5-4 and TRBJ2-1; TCRdb selects TRBD2, and the lack of DNA leaves this call unchecked. CDR1 and CDR2 (germline): SGHNT, YYREEE (reference sequence). The CDR3 spans 17 residues.